Listed below are T cell receptor beta chains from one sample, sequenced in a study of blood T cell repertoires in COVID-19. Profiling relied on immunoSEQ multiplex PCR, and the TCRdb table lists in-frame clones only, not all of them. This table has under 150,000 clones, around four fifths appearing once. Material for sequencing was peripheral blood. Receptors originate from a middle-aged woman with active or convalescent COVID-19. The CDR3 runs from the conserved cysteine through the conserved F or W. A D gene is named only where the DNA matches it firmly. Size is omitted from some rows. Given values are once, few, many or a class for expanded clones.

TGTGCCAGCCAGGGACAGCCAAGGGATCGGCCCCAGCATTTT | CASQGQPRDRPQHF | TRBV6-6 | - | TRBJ1-5 | TRBD1
TGTGCCAGCAGTTTTCAGGTCGCCTACGAGCAGTACTTC | CASSFQVAYEQYF | TRBV28 | - | TRBJ2-7 | -
TGCGCCAGCAGGGGGACCGGGACAGGTCGCTACGAGCAGTACTTC | CASRGTGTGRYEQYF | TRBV5-1 | few | TRBJ2-7 | TRBD1
TGTGCCAGCTCACCGGTCGGACAGGTTACTAACTATGGCTACACCTTC | CASSPVGQVTNYGYTF | TRBV18 | - | TRBJ1-2 | TRBD1
TGTGCCAGCAGTGAAGTCCCAGGGGGAGGCAATCAGCCCCAGCATTTT | CASSEVPGGGNQPQHF | TRBV6-1 | once | TRBJ1-5 | TRBD1
TGCGCCAGCAGCTCGGGACTCTGGGCACTCAGCGAGACCCAGTACTTC | CASSSGLWALSETQYF | TRBV5-1 | - | TRBJ2-5 | -
TGTGCCAGCAGGGGGACTAGCTCCTACAATGAGCAGTTCTTC | CASRGTSSYNEQFF | TRBV3-1/TRBV3-2 | once | TRBJ2-1 | TRBD2
TGTGCCAGCAGCTTAACCCGAGACACTGAAGCTTTCTTT | CASSLTRDTEAFF | TRBV7-9 | - | TRBJ1-1 | -
TGCGCCAGCAGCTTGACGGGAGCTGGGGCCAACGTCCTGACTTTC | CASSLTGAGANVLTF | TRBV5-1 | - | TRBJ2-6 | -
TGCAGTGCTAGTAAGCTACTCACTGGAGCTTTCTTT | CSASKLLTGAFF | TRBV20-1 | - | TRBJ1-1 | -
TGTGCCAGCAGCCCCGGGACAGGGTATTCACCCCTCCACTTT | CASSPGTGYSPLHF | TRBV3-1/TRBV3-2 | - | TRBJ1-6 | TRBD1
TGTGCCATCAGCGGAGCGGGAGTGACCACCGGGGAGCTGTTTTTT | CAISGAGVTTGELFF | TRBV10-3 | - | TRBJ2-2 | TRBD2
TGTGCCAGCAGCTTAATGGCGGGGTACGAGCAGTACTTC | CASSLMAGYEQYF | TRBV7-2 | - | TRBJ2-7 | -
TGTGCCAGCAGTAACGACCCCGACAGGGAAATATCGAATCAGCCCCAGCATTTT | CASSNDPDREISNQPQHF | TRBV2 | - | TRBJ1-5 | TRBD1
TGTGCCAGCAGTTTATCGGCACATAGCAATCAGCCCCAGCATTTT | CASSLSAHSNQPQHF | TRBV27 | - | TRBJ1-5 | -
TGTGCCACCCGGGACAGGGCCCTAATAGCCTCCGAGCAGTACTTC | CATRDRALIASEQYF | TRBV27 | - | TRBJ2-7 | TRBD1
TGCAGCAAACAGGCTAACTATGGCTACACCTTC | CSKQANYGYTF | TRBV20-1 | - | TRBJ1-2 | -
TGTGCCAGTAGTAAAGACCGGGGTCGTAATGAAAAACTGTTTTTT | CASSKDRGRNEKLFF | TRBV19 | - | TRBJ1-4 | -
TGTGCCAGCAACCGGCTTGGCGGGAGTAATTTCGGGGAGCTGTTTTTT | CASNRLGGSNFGELFF | TRBV9 | - | TRBJ2-2 | TRBD2
TGTGCCAGCAGCTCCGGACAGGGTAAAGGCGGCTACACCTTC | CASSSGQGKGGYTF | TRBV7-2 | - | TRBJ1-2 | TRBD1
TGTGCCAGCAGTCCCCTTGGGAGTCAGCCCCAGCATTTT | CASSPLGSQPQHF | TRBV11-2 | - | TRBJ1-5 | -
TGCGCCAGCAGCGCTTGGGGGGGCGGCGGGGAGCTGTTTTTT | CASSAWGGGGELFF | TRBV5-1 | few | TRBJ2-2 | -
TGTGCCAGCGCGGGACGGACCTACAATTCACCCCTCCACTTT | CASAGRTYNSPLHF | TRBV19 | - | TRBJ1-6 | -
TGTGCCAGCAGTTCTAGGCCGGGACTAGCGTCCAAAACCTACAATGAGCAGTTCTTC | CASSSRPGLASKTYNEQFF | TRBV7-6 | once | TRBJ2-1 | TRBD2
TGTGCCAGCAGCAACCAGGACTCTTGGGTTAGCAATCAGCCCCAGCATTTT | CASSNQDSWVSNQPQHF | TRBV21-1 | once | TRBJ1-5 | -
TGCGCCAGCAGCCAAGAGTCCGGGTGGTCAAGTTCACCCCTCCACTTT | CASSQESGWSSSPLHF | TRBV4-1 | - | TRBJ1-6 | -
TGTGCCATCCTGGGTGACGGACAGGGCCAGCCCCAGCATTTT | CAILGDGQGQPQHF | TRBV28 | - | TRBJ1-5 | TRBD1
TGTGCCAGCAGCTTGGAGGGAGTTGGCACTGAAGCTTTCTTT | CASSLEGVGTEAFF | TRBV5-5 | - | TRBJ1-1 | -
TGTGCCAGCAGCCTTCGACAGGGAAATTCACCCCTCCACTTT | CASSLRQGNSPLHF | TRBV5-4 | - | TRBJ1-6 | TRBD1
TGTGCCAGTAGTATTCCTGCCAGGGGAAATAACTATGGCTACACCTTC | CASSIPARGNNYGYTF | TRBV19 | - | TRBJ1-2 | -
TGTGCCAGTAGTATAGGGACTAGCGGGGCGCTCCACCAAGAGACCCAGTACTTC | CASSIGTSGALHQETQYF | TRBV19 | - | TRBJ2-5 | TRBD2
TGTGCCACCAGCAGGGGACAGGGGATGAGCAATCAGCCCCAGCATTTT | CATSRGQGMSNQPQHF | TRBV15 | - | TRBJ1-5 | TRBD1
TGTGCCAGCAGTACCAACCACGTCGGGGGGCGCGCCTATAATTCACCCCTCCACTTT | CASSTNHVGGRAYNSPLHF | TRBV27 | few | TRBJ1-6 | -
TGCGCCAGCAGCACGGGGACAGTCACCGGGGAGCTGTTTTTT | CASSTGTVTGELFF | TRBV5-1 | - | TRBJ2-2 | TRBD1
TGCGCCAGCGGGTCTGGCGGGACAGCGCCCCGCGAGCAGTACTTC | CASGSGGTAPREQYF | TRBV5-1 | - | TRBJ2-7 | -
TGTGCCAGCGGGTCCGGGGGTAATAATTCACCCCTCCACTTT | CASGSGGNNSPLHF | TRBV6-5 | - | TRBJ1-6 | -
TGTGCCAGCAGTTCACAGGGGCGGGGAGGCAATCAGCCCCAGCATTTT | CASSSQGRGGNQPQHF | TRBV6-6 | once | TRBJ1-5 | TRBD1
TGTGCCAGCAGCCATCCGGCTGGGAGGGAGACCCAGTACTTC | CASSHPAGRETQYF | TRBV3-1/TRBV3-2 | - | TRBJ2-5 | -
TGTGCCAGCAGCTTAGTGAGAGGGCGGTACACTGAAGCTTTCTTT | CASSLVRGRYTEAFF | TRBV7-9 | - | TRBJ1-1 | -
TGTGCCAGCAGATACCAGGACAGGAACACTGAAGCTTTCTTT | CASRYQDRNTEAFF | TRBV28 | - | TRBJ1-1 | -
TGTGCCAGCAGTTTATACCCAGAAGTCCCCTCCTACGAGCAGTACTTC | CASSLYPEVPSYEQYF | TRBV27 | - | TRBJ2-7 | -
TGTGCCAGCAGTTACAGCAGGGGGCATGGCTACACCTTC | CASSYSRGHGYTF | TRBV6-2/TRBV6-3 | - | TRBJ1-2 | TRBD1
TGTGCCAGCAGCTTGAGGCAGGGCGGCGCAGATACGCAGTATTTT | CASSLRQGGADTQYF | TRBV5-6 | - | TRBJ2-3 | -
TGTGCCAGCGCCAGGGGTCCTTTAGCGTCCACTGAAGCTTTCTTT | CASARGPLASTEAFF | TRBV5-8 | - | TRBJ1-1 | -
TGCAGTGCTAGTGCGGGACAGGGTATGGGTGGCAATCAGCCCCAGCATTTT | CSASAGQGMGGNQPQHF | TRBV20-1 | - | TRBJ1-5 | TRBD1
TGTGCCAGCAGCCCTGTGGGAGGCTATGGCTACACCTTC | CASSPVGGYGYTF | TRBV7-9 | - | TRBJ1-2 | -
TGTGCCAGCAGTACTACAGGGGGCCCGAGCTATGGCTACACCTTC | CASSTTGGPSYGYTF | TRBV6-6 | - | TRBJ1-2 | TRBD1
TGTGCCAGCTCCCCTCTACCGGGTCAAAGCGCCGGGGAGCTGTTTTTT | CASSPLPGQSAGELFF | TRBV18 | - | TRBJ2-2 | -
TGTGCCAGCCGAATGGGGGCAGTCGGGTATGGCTACACCTTC | CASRMGAVGYGYTF | TRBV6-6 | - | TRBJ1-2 | -
TGTGCCAGCAGTGATACGGACAGGGTGAACAATGAGCAGTTCTTC | CASSDTDRVNNEQFF | TRBV6-1 | - | TRBJ2-1 | TRBD1
TGTGCCAGCAGCTCCGGACACGACAATGAAAAACTGTTTTTT | CASSSGHDNEKLFF | TRBV13 | - | TRBJ1-4 | -
TGCGCCAGCAGCTTCGGGGGGGAGCTTCAGTACTTC | CASSFGGELQYF | TRBV5-1 | - | TRBJ2-4 | TRBD2
TGTGCCAGCAGCCGGAACCCGGGACAGGTCTATGGCTACACCTTC | CASSRNPGQVYGYTF | TRBV14 | - | TRBJ1-2 | TRBD1
TGTGCCAGCAGTTACGCGGCCGGCTCCTACGAGCAGTACTTC | CASSYAAGSYEQYF | TRBV6-5 | - | TRBJ2-7 | -
TGCAGTGCTAGTAAAGGGCTCCGGAGGGATAACTATGGCTACACCTTC | CSASKGLRRDNYGYTF | TRBV20-1 | - | TRBJ1-2 | -
TGTGCCAGCAGCCAAATTTGGGCAAACACCGGGGAGCTGTTTTTT | CASSQIWANTGELFF | TRBV4-2 | - | TRBJ2-2 | -
TGTGCCAGTAGTCCCAGAGACAGGGGCTATGGCTACACCTTC | CASSPRDRGYGYTF | TRBV19 | - | TRBJ1-2 | TRBD1
TGCGCCAGCAGACAGCCAGGGAACACCGGGGAGCTGTTTTTT | CASRQPGNTGELFF | TRBV4-1 | - | TRBJ2-2 | -
TGCGCCAGCAGTCAATCGGCCCCGGACAGGAGCTATATGACCTATGGCTACACCTTC | CASSQSAPDRSYMTYGYTF | TRBV23-1 | - | TRBJ1-2 | TRBD1
TGTCACAGGACCGGAAACACCATATATTTT | CHRTGNTIYF | TRBV15 | - | TRBJ1-3 | -